This T cell receptor (beta chain) was found in a study of cytomegalovirus exposure and HLA in healthy donors (dated by TCRdb to the late 2010s). Some background on the complete study: According to a later analysis, one platform produced both the 110 or so validation repertoires and the roughly 640 repertoires of the first cohort. The study aimed to test whether signatures of past pathogen exposure could be identified by cataloging public T cell receptors. Besides the first cohort of 666 subjects, a separate validation cohort made up of 120 or so different subjects was used. The study combined high-throughput TCR immunosequencing, statistical association of individual TCRs with disease status, and machine learning to predict cytomegalovirus infection status. General conclusions and limits of the study: The study gave a list of around 170 TCR beta chains associated with cytomegalovirus. A later analysis found that TCRs clustered in the first cohort also tended to co-occur in the 95 to 150 validation repertoires, with more than 90% of cluster scores above 0. Most TCR sequences were observed very rarely across donors, whereas some public TCRs were present in many individuals. All 120 or so repertoires were used to score co-occurrence in the validation cohort in a later analysis, because that analysis had no HLA typing for the cohort. In vitro tests confirmed that a few of the cytomegalovirus-associated TCR beta chains recognize cytomegalovirus antigens. Cytomegalovirus status was reported to be diagnosed by the classifier with high specificity and sensitivity in both the original and validation cohorts. The authors suggested that the approach could potentially be extended to other disease states and immunological phenotypes.

A remark on this clone: Its cognate antigen has yet to be identified. An end of the junction does not agree with germline; a read error may underlie this.

Per the germline V gene (reference sequence), MNHEY is the CDR1 and SMNVEV is the CDR2. The CDR3 measures 14 amino acids from cysteine to phenylalanine. The DNA shown is the 42-base CDR3, in frame from base 1. The donors were included in the validation cohort of 130 or so subjects, a group kept apart from the approximately 690-subject first cohort. Library prep was done by the immunoSEQ multiplex PCR assay. For the original study's pipeline: A statistical classification framework was built to diagnose cytomegalovirus status from the catalog of TCR beta chain sequences. The immuneACCESS repertoire file appears here via TCRdb, limited to in-frame rearrangements. These files lack a portion of the clones; in checked studies, under half of the deficit traces to unresolved V genes, and the cause of the others is not known. V, J and clone size are taken as reported in that table, and D and trimming were inferred from the DNA itself. Present in this sample are 150,000 or so clones, about 89% of which were seen just once. The ten largest clones take up roughly 2.7% of the sample.

The sequenced material came from PBMCs. The receptor was derived from a man in his late teens or twenties in good health and CMV-seropositive. The sequence links TRBV27 to TRBJ2-7; possibly the D gene is TRBD2, per 5 matching bases. The nucleotides read TGTGCCGGCAGTTTAGGGAGTACCCCCTACGAGCAGTACTTC. This yields the protein CAGSLGSTPYEQYF.